This T cell receptor beta chain was profiled in a study of beta chain features in type 1 diabetes. Study-wide findings and caveats: Patients showed naive, central memory and Treg TCRB repertoires that appeared more similar than those of healthy donors.

This CDR3 comprises 14 residues. Trimming cost V 0 bases and J 5 bases; bases outside gene matches: 3. Germline lookup yields CDR1 ENHRY and CDR2 SYGVKD. The whole isolated RNA underwent reverse transcription, so sequencing captured expressed TCRB transcripts. Generated by immunoSEQ multiplex PCR, the TCRdb table keeps only in-frame clones and is missing some. The data hold 120,000 to 150,000 clones, with 48% observed a single time. Concerning this clone: Its antigen is currently unknown.

Sorting based on CD45RO/CCR7/CD25/CD127/CD95/CD27 separated CD4+ naive, central memory, regulatory and stem cell-like memory cells. Sequencing was performed on Tregs from blood. The receptor's source is a man between 18 and 35 years old in good health. The chain carries TRBV10-3 and TRBJ1-2; TRBD1 agrees at 7 bases. CDR3 DNA: TGTGCCATCAGTGAGTCGGGACAGCTATATGGCTACACCTTC. It encodes CAISESGQLYGYTF.